One and the same sample provided the 25 T cell receptor beta chains below, sequenced in a study of blood T cell repertoires in COVID-19. Data came from immunoSEQ multiplex PCR; TCRdb stores just in-frame clones and leaves some out. The table records 270,000 or so clones, approximately 81% of them present only once. Specimen: peripheral blood. The receptors were gathered from a woman under 30 with acute or convalescent COVID-19.

About this clone: A junction end diverges from the germline sequence, so it may reflect a read error. The chain joins TRBV6-1 to TRBJ2-1; 9 bases align to TRBD2. The CDR3 totals 15 residues. Per germline, CDR1 MNHNS and CDR2 SASEGT. The CDR3, as DNA: TGTGCCAGCAGCGAAGGGACTAGCTTTCTCAATGAGCAGTTCTTC. Its translation is CASSEGTSFLNEQFF.

This rearrangement joins TRBV2 to TRBJ2-7; 7 nucleotides align to TRBD2. The CDR3 length is 16 residues. With 5 bases clipped from V and 6 bases from J, the junction kept 16 bases outside the gene matches. The V gene's germline CDR1 is SNHLY and CDR2 FYNNEI. CDR3 DNA: TGTGCCAGCAGTCCCACTAGCGCGGGGTTAAGTTTCGAGCAGTACTTC. It specifies CASSPTSAGLSFEQYF.

The chain links TRBV14 to TRBJ2-6; D remains ambiguous. Between the trimmed V and J ends, which lost 1 base and 0 bases, there was a span of 4 bases. CDR1 and CDR2 from the germline V gene are SGHDN and FVKESK. This CDR3 comprises 15 residues. The CDR3 protein is CASSQGSSGANVLTF. In DNA form, the CDR3 reads TGTGCCAGCAGCCAAGGGAGCTCTGGGGCCAACGTCCTGACTTTC.

J is TRBJ2-2 and V is TRBV5-6, with D uncertain. The CDR3 totals 14 residues. Deletions cut 0 bases from V and 3 bases from J, with 6 bases between. CDR1 is SGHDT and CDR2 is YYEEEE in the germline V gene. The CDR3: CASSLVRYTGELFF. In DNA, the CDR3 is TGTGCCAGCAGCTTGGTTCGGTACACCGGGGAGCTGTTTTTT.

This clone showed up just once. The V gene is TRBV27, the J gene TRBJ1-1; TRBD1 might be the D (6 bases). The V end lost 5 bases, the J end lost 5 bases, and 21 bases lay between the germline ends. CDR1 and CDR2 (germline): MNHEY, SMNVEV (reference sequence). This CDR3 region has 16 residues. The CDR3 spells CASSLPPQGVGTEAFF. CDR3 nucleotides: TGTGCCAGCAGTCTACCCCCACAGGGTGTCGGGACTGAAGCTTTCTTT.

This chain joins TRBV24-1 and TRBJ2-1; 11 bases fit TRBD1. The CDR3 has 16 amino acids. V lost 3 bases and J lost 8; bases outside the gene matches: 8. Germline loops: CDR1 KGHDR, CDR2 SFDVKD. CDR3: CATSDRPGQGVDEQFF. In nucleotides, the CDR3 is TGTGCCACCAGTGATAGGCCGGGACAGGGGGTGGATGAGCAGTTCTTC.

The chain links TRBV18 to TRBJ1-1; D call uncertain. The CDR3 is 12 amino acids. Germline V gene sequence: CDR1 KGHSH, CDR2 LQKENI. V was shortened by 3 bases and J by 7 bases, with 9 bases between the two germline ends. The CDR3 spells CASSPVQIEAFF. Here the CDR3 DNA reads TGTGCCAGCTCACCTGTTCAGATTGAAGCTTTCTTT.

The rearrangement uses TRBV15 and TRBJ2-1; 10 nucleotides agree with TRBD2. The germline gives CDR1 LNHNV, CDR2 YYDKDF (reference sequence). After removal of 0 bases from V and 7 bases from J, the junction contained 12 bases not matched to a gene. CDR3 size: 18 residues. The CDR3 nucleotides read TGTGCCACCAGCAGAGATAGGGGGGCTAGCGGGAGTAATAATGAGCAGTTCTTC. It yields the protein CATSRDRGASGSNNEQFF.

The J gene is TRBJ2-7, the V gene TRBV2; D is unresolved. Trimming shortened V by 3 bases and J by 2 bases, and 11 bases separated the two germline ends. Germline lookup yields CDR1 SNHLY and CDR2 FYNNEI. This CDR3 is built from 14 residues. In nucleotides, the CDR3 is TGTGCCAGCAGTGAGTTGCTAGTTCCCTACGAGCAGTACTTC. Translated: CASSELLVPYEQYF.

The chain uses TRBV7-6 and TRBJ1-4; 8 positions match TRBD1. The CDR3 loop spans 19 amino acids. CDR1 SGHVS and CDR2 FNYEAQ come from the germline V gene. Losses at the gene ends were 0 bases for V and 2 bases for J; bases not matched to a gene: 11. The CDR3 region is CASSLANWQGASTNEKLFF. CDR3 bases: TGTGCCAGCAGCTTAGCAAATTGGCAGGGGGCTTCTACTAATGAAAAACTGTTTTTT. The full variable domain, rest sourced from reference TRBV7-6 and TRBJ1-4, is GAGVSQSPRYKVTKRGQDVALRCDPISGHVSLYWYRQALGQGPEFLTYFNYEAQQDKSGLPNDRFSAERPEGSISTLTIQRTEQRDSAMYRCASSLANWQGASTNEKLFFGSGTQLSVL.

The chain has TRBV27 and TRBJ2-2; 11 nucleotides line up with TRBD1. CDR3 length: 17 residues. Germline CDR1 and CDR2: MNHEY and SMNVEV (reference sequence). Germline trimming cut 3 bases from V and 2 bases from J; bases unmatched to any gene: 5. CDR3 amino acids: CASSLGTGGFNTGELFF. The CDR3, as DNA: TGTGCCAGCAGTTTGGGGACAGGGGGATTCAACACCGGGGAGCTGTTTTTT.

The chain employs TRBV13 and TRBJ2-7; 10 nucleotides line up with TRBD1. The V gene end was trimmed by 0 bases and the J gene end by 6 bases; junction bases not matched to a gene: 2. Germline V gene sequence: CDR1 PRHDT, CDR2 FYEKMQ (reference sequence). CDR3 length: 14 amino acids. The chain's CDR3 is CASSLGTGGFEQYF. For the CDR3, the DNA is TGTGCCAGCAGCTTAGGGACAGGGGGCTTCGAGCAGTACTTC.

The chain combines TRBV9 with TRBJ1-2; 7 bases align to TRBD1. J gave up 1 base and V 3 bases, and 6 bases lay outside the gene matches. The CDR3 contains 15 residues. Germline V gene lookup returns CDR1 SGDLS and CDR2 YYNGEE. The CDR3: CASSAPTGVNYGYTF. DNA of the CDR3: TGTGCCAGCAGCGCCCCAACAGGGGTTAACTATGGCTACACCTTC.

This chain uses TRBV4-3 with TRBJ2-3, with TRBD1 identical over 8 bases. The junction had 9 bases not matched to a gene; V was cut back by 4 bases and J by 3 bases. Germline loops: CDR1 LGHNA, CDR2 YSLEER. This CDR3 region has 16 residues. The CDR3 region is CASSLSGQVKTDTQYF. The CDR3 bases are TGCGCCAGCAGCCTTTCGGGACAGGTTAAAACAGATACGCAGTATTTT.

The chain recombines TRBV10-1 with TRBJ2-1; 9 bases fit TRBD2. CDR1 and CDR2 from the germline V gene are WNHNN and SYGVQD (reference sequence). The CDR3 spans 14 residues. Trimming cost V 6 bases and J 7 bases; bases outside gene matches: 7. Here the CDR3 reads CASSSGLAGNEQFF. CDR3 DNA: TGCGCCAGCAGCTCGGGACTAGCAGGGAATGAGCAGTTCTTC.

This rearrangement joins TRBV6-5 to TRBJ1-2; the D gene is possibly TRBD1 (5 bases). V lost 5 bases and J lost 4, with 17 bases in between. Per germline, CDR1 MNHEY and CDR2 SVGAGI. This CDR3 has 15 amino acids. Here the CDR3 DNA reads TGTGCCAGCAGTCCAGGGTCACGGAACCTCTATGGCTACACCTTC. This translates into CASSPGSRNLYGYTF.

This rearrangement joins TRBV19 to TRBJ2-1; D is possibly TRBD2 (6 bases). V shed 1 base and J shed 10 bases, with 17 bases lying between them. Germline V gene sequence: CDR1 LNHDA, CDR2 SQIVND (reference sequence). The CDR3 contains 15 residues. The CDR3 region is CASSIATRGRGEQFF. As DNA, the CDR3 is TGTGCCAGTAGTATAGCGACTAGGGGTCGGGGGGAGCAGTTCTTC. Full variable domain (rest looked up from reference TRBV19 and TRBJ2-1): DGGITQSPKYLFRKEGQNVTLSCEQNLNHDAMYWYRQDPGQGLRLIYYSQIVNDFQKGDIAEGYSVSREKKESFPLTVTSAQKNPTAFYLCASSIATRGRGEQFFGPGTRLTVL.

The V gene is TRBV27, the J gene TRBJ2-7; 9 positions match TRBD2. Germline lookup yields CDR1 MNHEY and CDR2 SMNVEV (reference sequence). The V and J ends lost 0 bases and 1 base, in that order; junction bases with no gene match: 10. The CDR3 contains 18 residues. CDR3 residues: CASSLSGLAGSISYEQYF. In DNA, the CDR3 is TGTGCCAGCAGTTTATCGGGTCTAGCGGGAAGTATATCCTACGAGCAGTACTTC.

The chain combines TRBV21-1 with TRBJ1-4; TRBD1, the table's D call, lacks a check against the DNA. TRBV21-1 has pseudogene status. This CDR3 contains 14 residues. The CDR3 nucleotides read TGTGCCAGCGGGCCCAACCTTTTTACTGAAAAACTGTTTTTT. Its protein is CASGPNLFTEKLFF.

The chain combines TRBV10-1 with TRBJ2-3; D is unclear. The CDR3 extends over 14 amino acids. V lost 3 bases and J 5 bases, leaving 12 bases between the germline ends. Germline-derived CDR1 and CDR2 are WNHNN and SYGVQD (reference sequence). The DNA of the CDR3 is TGCGCCAGCAGTGAAGAGGTAGCACGAGATACGCAGTATTTT. Its protein is CASSEEVARDTQYF.

This clone has just one count. The V gene is TRBV7-3, the J gene TRBJ1-1; 7 bases fit TRBD1. This CDR3 has 23 amino acids. Looked up from germline, CDR1 is SGHTA and CDR2 is FQGTGA. V lost 1 base, J lost 1 base, and 27 bases stayed unmatched. The CDR3 protein is CASSLIGPQRGLPFGVWNTEAFF. Written as DNA, the CDR3 is TGTGCCAGCAGCTTAATTGGCCCCCAGAGGGGGCTCCCCTTTGGTGTCTGGAACACTGAAGCTTTCTTT.

The chain joins TRBV7-2 to TRBJ2-5; TRBD2 matches at 10 bases. The V segment lost 4 bases and the J segment 5 bases; nucleotides outside the gene matches: 13. The germline CDR1 and CDR2 sequences are SGHTA and FQGNSA. This CDR3 spans 17 amino acids. CDR3 nucleotide sequence: TGTGCCAGCAGCTCCTCCTGGGTAGCGGGAGGCCTCGAGACCCAGTACTTC. Protein sequence: CASSSSWVAGGLETQYF.

The chain combines TRBV5-8 with TRBJ1-4; 8 bases agree with TRBD1. Germline CDR1 reads SGHTS; CDR2 reads YDEGEE. This CDR3 comprises 13 residues. The junction had 6 bases not matched to a gene; V was cut back by 4 bases and J by 10 bases. The CDR3 reads CASSPRTGGKLFF. CDR3 DNA sequence: TGTGCCAGCAGCCCGAGAACAGGGGGAAAACTGTTTTTT.

In this sample, this clone turned up once. The sample holds other DNA sequences that translate to the same CDR3. The chain recombines TRBV4-3 with TRBJ2-7; perhaps TRBD1 as D (6 bases). The germline CDR1 and CDR2 sequences are LGHNA and YSLEER. Between the trimmed V and J ends, which lost 0 bases and 3 bases, there was a span of 12 bases. The CDR3 is 15 residues long. This CDR3 is CASSQDRQGSYEQYF. The CDR3 coding sequence is TGCGCCAGCAGCCAAGATCGGCAGGGGAGCTACGAGCAGTACTTC.

This clone was seen more than once but under ten times. This CDR3 is CASSQGWAAQETQYF. The CDR3 region has the DNA TGCGCCAGCAGCCAAGGATGGGCAGCTCAAGAGACCCAGTACTTC. The genes are TRBV4-1 and TRBJ2-5; D gene unclear. The CDR3 length is 15 residues. Germline loops: CDR1 MGHRA, CDR2 YSYEKL. Trimming removed 1 base from V and 2 bases from J, with 11 bases in between.